Below, 26 T cell receptor beta chains from the same sample are listed, as sequenced in a study of blood T cell repertoires in COVID-19. This table comes from immunoSEQ multiplex PCR, and its TCRdb copy is limited to in-frame clones, with some not included. The table lists fewer than 45,000 clones, 90% of them singletons. Sequencing was performed on peripheral blood. These receptors were taken from a man in his fifties or sixties with active or convalescent COVID-19.

The gene calls are TRBV9 and TRBJ1-2; D may be TRBD1 (5 bases). With 0 bases removed from V and 4 bases from J, the gap between germline ends came to 10 bases. Germline CDR1 and CDR2: SGDLS and YYNGEE. The CDR3 is made up of 14 amino acids. CDR3 sequence: CASSVGWQGYGYTF. In DNA form, the CDR3 reads TGTGCCAGCAGCGTAGGTTGGCAGGGCTATGGCTACACCTTC.

The chain is built from TRBV3-1 (or the pseudogene TRBV3-2) and TRBJ1-1, with 8 bases that match TRBD1. Germline V CDR1 and CDR2: LGHDT, YNNKEL (reference sequence). The CDR3 runs 12 residues. V lost 5 bases, J lost 10 bases, and 6 bases stayed unmatched. CDR3 in DNA: TGTGCCAGCAGCACCCGGACAGGGTTAGCTTTCTTT. Protein: CASSTRTGLAFF.

This clone was found once. The chain has TRBV7-2 and TRBJ2-2; 7 bases fit TRBD2. The CDR3 has 15 amino acids. The ends lost 2 bases at V and 7 bases at J; junction bases unmatched: 7. CDR1 and CDR2 from the germline V gene are SGHTA and FQGNSA. CDR3 sequence reads: CASSLLSGISGELFF. Written as DNA, the CDR3 is TGTGCCAGCAGCTTATTAAGCGGGATCAGCGGGGAGCTGTTTTTT.

This chain links TRBV3-1 (or the pseudogene TRBV3-2) with TRBJ2-7; TRBD2 aligns across 12 bases. CDR3 size: 17 residues. Germline values: CDR1 LGHDT, CDR2 YNNKEL (reference sequence). With 4 bases clipped from V and 0 bases from J, the junction kept 7 bases outside the gene matches. The CDR3 is CASSRTSGIGSSYEQYF. The CDR3 nucleotides are TGTGCCAGCAGCCGGACTAGCGGGATTGGAAGCTCCTACGAGCAGTACTTC.

This chain uses TRBV12-3 or TRBV12-4 with TRBJ2-5, with a weak D call TRBD2 (5 bases). The length of the CDR3 is 13 residues. Trimming shortened V by 7 bases and J by 5 bases, and 14 bases separated the two germline ends. Written as DNA, the CDR3 is TGTGCCAGCAAAGAGCGGTGGCGGGAGACCCAGTACTTC. Its protein product is CASKERWRETQYF.

J is TRBJ2-1 and V is TRBV2; D gene uncertain. Trimming cost V 6 bases and J 5 bases, with 11 bases left between them. CDR1 is SNHLY, CDR2 FYNNEI, per germline. The CDR3 runs 13 residues. The CDR3 nucleotides read TGTGCCAGCAGAGGAGACTGGGACAATGAGCAGTTCTTC. The encoded protein is CASRGDWDNEQFF.

The chain uses TRBV4-3 and TRBJ1-2; D is unclear. The CDR3 has 16 amino acids. Trimming removed 0 bases at V and 2 bases at J, with 13 bases between. Germline CDR1 LGHNA, CDR2 YSLEER. CDR3 sequence reads: CASSQDLLGRNYGYTF. The CDR3 nucleotides read TGCGCCAGCAGCCAAGATCTACTTGGGCGAAACTATGGCTACACCTTC.

This sequence joins TRBV5-1 and TRBJ2-3, with TRBD1 identical over 8 bases. Germline CDR1 SGHRS, CDR2 YFSETQ. With V trimmed by 2 bases and J by 0 bases, 5 bases remained unmatched. The CDR3 has 16 amino acids. CDR3 DNA: TGCGCCAGCAGCTTTCTAGACAGGGGAAGCACAGATACGCAGTATTTT. Translating gives CASSFLDRGSTDTQYF.

The chain employs TRBV19 and TRBJ2-5, with 12 bases aligning to TRBD2. Germline CDR1 reads LNHDA; CDR2 reads SQIVND (reference sequence). The CDR3 is made up of 17 amino acids. V gave up 4 bases and J gave up 6 bases; unmatched junction bases: 12. CDR3 residues: CASSTTLTSGSSKTQYF. The CDR3 DNA reads as TGTGCCAGTAGTACGACGTTGACTAGCGGGAGCTCAAAGACCCAGTACTTC.

The rearrangement uses TRBV4-3 and TRBJ1-1; D may be TRBD1 (5 bases). From germline, CDR1 is LGHNA and CDR2 YSLEER. The CDR3 is 14 residues long. V was pared by 0 bases and J by 6 bases, with 11 bases between. The CDR3 region has the DNA TGCGCCAGCAGCCAAGAAGGGGAACCCGCTGAAGCTTTCTTT. It encodes CASSQEGEPAEAFF.

The J gene is TRBJ2-7, the V gene TRBV27; a possible D gene is TRBD2 (5 bases). The V end was cut by 7 bases, the J end by 4 bases, with 20 bases between. Germline V gene lookup returns CDR1 MNHEY and CDR2 SMNVEV (reference sequence). This CDR3 is 15 amino acids long. DNA of the CDR3: TGTGCCAGCAACCCGGGGATGGCCACCCTTTACGAGCAGTACTTC. Protein product: CASNPGMATLYEQYF.

The chain links TRBV11-2 to TRBJ2-1; TRBD1 aligns across 8 bases. The germline V gene has CDR1 SGHAT and CDR2 FQNNGV. V lost 6 bases to trimming and J lost 4 bases; unmatched junction nucleotides: 5. The CDR3 is made up of 14 amino acids. CDR3 residues: CASRQRDRYNEQFF. CDR3 nucleotide sequence: TGTGCCAGCAGACAACGGGACAGGTACAATGAGCAGTTCTTC. The full variable domain, with the rest looked up from reference TRBV11-2 and TRBJ2-1, is EAGVAQSPRYKIIEKRQSVAFWCNPISGHATLYWYQQILGQGPKLLIQFQNNGVVDDSQLPKDRFSAERLKGVDSTLKIQPAKLEDSAVYLCASRQRDRYNEQFFGPGTRLTVL.

The chain couples TRBV7-3 to TRBJ1-2; 8 bases match TRBD1. Trimming at V came to 4 bases and at J to 1 base, leaving 5 bases not matched to a gene. Germline loops: CDR1 SGHTA, CDR2 FQGTGA. The CDR3 runs 15 residues. The CDR3 sequence is CASSSSGQDNYGYTF. The DNA for the CDR3 is TGTGCCAGCAGCTCCTCGGGACAGGATAACTATGGCTACACCTTC.

CDR3 sequence: CASSFSQGSYEQYF. CDR3 coding DNA: TGTGCCAGCAGCTTTAGTCAGGGCTCCTACGAGCAGTACTTC. The rearrangement uses TRBV5-5 and TRBJ2-7; weak D call: TRBD1 (5 bases). V was clipped by 2 bases and J by 0 bases, with 9 bases between them. This CDR3 spans 14 amino acids. From germline, CDR1 is SGHKS and CDR2 YYEKEE (reference sequence).

The chain recombines TRBV27 with TRBJ2-1; D ambiguous. V was pared by 6 bases and J by 8 bases, with 14 bases between. There are 13 residues in the CDR3. Per the germline V gene, CDR1 is MNHEY and CDR2 is SMNVEV (reference sequence). CDR3 in amino acids: CASSYSEFYEQFF. The DNA for the CDR3 is TGTGCCAGCAGCTACTCGGAGTTCTATGAGCAGTTCTTC.

The chain joins TRBV30 to TRBJ1-5, with 7 bases fitting TRBD1. Trimming at V came to 8 bases and at J to 0 bases, leaving 4 bases not matched to a gene. Germline CDR1 is GTSNPN and CDR2 is SVGIG (reference sequence). The CDR3 contains 13 residues. CDR3: CAGGTDSNQPQHF. The CDR3 DNA reads TGTGCCGGGGGGACAGATAGCAATCAGCCCCAGCATTTT. Looking up the rest from reference TRBV30 and TRBJ1-5 gives the full variable domain: SQTIHQWPATLVQPVGSPLSLECTVEGTSNPNLYWYRQAAGRGLQLLFYSVGIGQISSEVPQNLSASRPQDRQFILSSKKLLLSDSGFYLCAGGTDSNQPQHFGDGTRLSIL.

This chain links TRBV10-3 with TRBJ2-2; 11 bases match TRBD2. CDR3 size: 16 residues. With 6 bases clipped from V and 4 bases from J, the junction kept 7 bases outside the gene matches. Germline values: CDR1 ENHRY, CDR2 SYGVKD. For the CDR3, the DNA is TGTGCCATCAGCCCCATAGCGGGAGGGATCACCGGGGAGCTGTTTTTT. It translates to CAISPIAGGITGELFF.

The CDR3 is CASSQSGTNYNSPLHF. The CDR3, as DNA: TGTGCCAGCAGCCAATCCGGGACAAATTATAATTCACCCCTCCACTTT. The V and J genes are TRBV28 and TRBJ1-6; maybe TRBD1 (6 bases). Germline CDR1 reads MDHEN; CDR2 reads SYDVKM. The CDR3 sequence is 16 residues long. The V end lost 6 bases, the J end lost 4 bases, and 16 bases lay between the germline ends.

The chain joins TRBV15 to TRBJ2-1; a possible D gene is TRBD2 (6 bases). CDR3 size: 15 residues. Trimming shortened V by 6 bases and J by 0 bases, and 12 bases separated the two germline ends. Per the germline V gene, CDR1 is LNHNV and CDR2 is YYDKDF (reference sequence). CDR3 region: CATRIGSISYNEQFF. Here the CDR3 DNA reads TGTGCCACCAGGATCGGGAGTATCTCCTACAATGAGCAGTTCTTC.

CDR3 residues: CASRTREGMTTGELFF. The CDR3 nucleotides read TGTGCCAGCAGGACTCGGGAGGGAATGACCACCGGGGAGCTGTTTTTT. V is TRBV2 and J is TRBJ2-2; 8 bases match TRBD2. Per germline, CDR1 SNHLY and CDR2 FYNNEI. V lost 6 bases, J lost 4 bases, and 10 bases stayed unmatched. CDR3 length equals 16 residues.

The rearrangement links TRBV6-1 to TRBJ1-6; 7 nucleotides align to TRBD1. Germline-derived CDR1 and CDR2 are MNHNS and SASEGT. J gave up 11 bases and V 4 bases, and 14 bases lay outside the gene matches. The CDR3 totals 16 residues. The CDR3 here is CASSGSVPGGTTPLHF. The DNA for the CDR3 is TGTGCCAGCAGTGGCTCCGTTCCAGGGGGTACAACACCCCTCCACTTT.

This clone was picked up one time. This chain connects TRBV5-5 to TRBJ2-2; maybe TRBD2 (6 bases). Trimming shortened V by 9 bases and J by 1 base, and 10 bases separated the two germline ends. Germline-derived CDR1 and CDR2 are SGHKS and YYEKEE (reference sequence). This CDR3 contains 13 residues. The CDR3 loop is CATRDWNTGELFF. CDR3 nucleotides: TGTGCCACCCGGGACTGGAACACCGGGGAGCTGTTTTTT. The entire variable domain, with the rest obtained from reference TRBV5-5 and TRBJ2-2, is as follows: DAGVTQSPTHLIKTRGQQVTLRCSPISGHKSVSWYQQVLGQGPQFIFQYYEKEERGRGNFPDRFSARQFPNYSSELNVNALLLGDSALYLCATRDWNTGELFFGEGSRLTVL.

The chain combines TRBV10-2 with TRBJ2-1; perhaps TRBD2 as D (6 bases). The germline V gene has CDR1 WSHSY and CDR2 SAAADI. This CDR3 is built from 17 residues. The V end was cut by 4 bases, the J end by 0 bases, with 16 bases between. The CDR3 bases are TGCGCCAGCAGTGTTGAGACTAGTCGGGGCTCCTACAATGAGCAGTTCTTC. Its protein is CASSVETSRGSYNEQFF.

V usage is TRBV9 and J usage is TRBJ2-7, with D hard to call. CDR1 and CDR2 (germline): SGDLS, YYNGEE. The CDR3 extends over 14 amino acids. The V end lost 3 bases, the J end lost 0 bases, and 10 bases lay between the germline ends. The CDR3 DNA reads as TGTGCCAGCAGCGCCCGACTGGGCTCCTACGAGCAGTACTTC. Translating it yields CASSARLGSYEQYF.

The J gene is TRBJ2-5, the V gene TRBV29-1; 7 bases map to TRBD2. V gave up 1 base and J gave up 3 bases; unmatched junction bases: 2. The germline V gene encodes CDR1 SQVTM and CDR2 ANQGSEA. CDR3 length equals 13 residues. For the CDR3, the DNA is TGCAGCGTTGAAGGTCTAGCGGAAGAGACCCAGTACTTC. Amino acids: CSVEGLAEETQYF.

This rearrangement joins TRBV11-2 to TRBJ2-1; 9 bases map to TRBD2. The CDR3 covers 15 residues. After removal of 4 bases from V and 3 bases from J, the junction contained 4 bases not matched to a gene. Germline CDR1 is SGHAT and CDR2 is FQNNGV. CDR3 residues: CASSSIAGDYNEQFF. Written as DNA, the CDR3 is TGTGCCAGCAGCTCGATAGCGGGAGACTACAATGAGCAGTTCTTC.